This T cell receptor beta chain derives from a study of read filtering for tumor transcriptome and immune sequencing. V lost 5 bases and J lost 0, with 11 bases in between. The CDR3 contains 15 residues. CDR1 and CDR2 (germline): SGHAT, FQDESV (reference sequence). The library was built from 400 ng RNA with molecular barcoded adaptors for alpha/delta and beta/gamma chains. MiXCR, applied by TCRdb to the reads, yields one record per CDR3 protein. The sample shows 45,000 to 55,000 distinct CDR3 sequences, roughly 19% of them seen only once. V gene TRBV11-1 combines with J gene TRBJ2-4; D is uncertain. Material: a population of CD138-negative cells sorted from bone marrow. The TCR was taken from a donor at least 40 years old with multiple myeloma. The DNA for the CDR3 is TGTGCCAGCAGCCAAGAAGCTTTAGCCAAAAACATTCAGTACTTC. Residues: CASSQEALAKNIQYF.